Below, one T cell receptor (beta chain) is given with its context. The PCR contained 60 Vbeta and 13 Jbeta primers. Clones were sequenced by immunoSEQ multiplex PCR, and TCRdb holds only the in-frame ones, with some missing. This table holds just under 95,000 clones, approximately 85% found once. This entry is derived from a study of cytomegalovirus exposure and HLA in healthy donors. The wider study: Earlier sequencing of some 180 million T cells yielded 100 million to 120 million unique TCR beta sequences.

The length of the CDR3 is 17 residues. Trimming removed 2 bases from V and 4 bases from J, with 21 bases in between. Per the germline V gene, CDR1 is GTSNPN and CDR2 is SVGIG (reference sequence). The sequence derives from a woman aged 18-29 years in good health and CMV-seropositive. Sequences were obtained from PBMCs. The chain recombines TRBV30 with TRBJ1-3; no clear D gene. The CDR3 region is CAWSIRLGSVSGNTIYF. In DNA form, the CDR3 reads TGTGCCTGGAGTATCCGTTTAGGGAGTGTTTCGGGAAACACCATATATTTT. Filled out from reference TRBV30 and TRBJ1-3, the complete variable domain reads SQTIHQWPATLVQPVGSPLSLECTVEGTSNPNLYWYRQAAGRGLQLLFYSVGIGQISSEVPQNLSASRPQDRQFILSSKKLLLSDSGFYLCAWSIRLGSVSGNTIYFGEGSWLTVV.